These 32 T cell receptor beta chains came from one sample sequenced in a study of chemoradiotherapy in HPV16-positive cancers. Sequencing used immunoSEQ multiplex PCR; TCRdb keeps in-frame clones, though not all of them. The sample contains over 35,000 clones, approximately 73% of which appear only once. The material sequenced was blood, taken from a patient who underwent chemoradiotherapy. Source of these receptors: a human donor with HPV-associated anogenital cancer.

The genes are TRBV6-4 and TRBJ2-2; D is unresolved. V lost 4 bases, J lost 5 bases, and 8 bases lay in between. The CDR3 consists of 13 residues. Germline V lookup: CDR1 MRHNA, CDR2 SNTAGT. For the CDR3, the DNA is TGTGCCAGCAGTGTCCTCGAAACCGGGGAGCTGTTTTTT. This encodes CASSVLETGELFF.

The chain carries TRBV2 and TRBJ2-6; 7 bases agree with TRBD1. Trimming took 4 bases from V and 1 from J; bases not matched to a gene: 7. The CDR3 loop spans 17 amino acids. Germline-derived CDR1 and CDR2 are SNHLY and FYNNEI. The CDR3 region has the DNA TGTGCCAGCAGTGTAGGGACAGTTAATTCTGGGGCCAACGTCCTGACTTTC. It encodes CASSVGTVNSGANVLTF. Variable domain in full (rest from reference TRBV2 and TRBJ2-6): EPEVTQTPSHQVTQMGQEVILRCVPISNHLYFYWYRQILGQKVEFLVSFYNNEISEKSEIFDDQFSVERPDGSNFTLKIRSTKLEDSAMYFCASSVGTVNSGANVLTFGAGSRLTVL.

This chain links TRBV4-3 with TRBJ2-7, with TRBD1 identical over 8 bases. Germline CDR1 LGHNA, CDR2 YSLEER. This CDR3 has 15 residues. V dropped 1 base and J dropped 2; count of bases not matched to a gene: 4. Here the CDR3 reads CASSQGTGSTYEQYF. The CDR3 region has the DNA TGCGCCAGCAGCCAAGGGACAGGGTCCACCTACGAGCAGTACTTC.

The V gene is TRBV6-1, the J gene TRBJ2-3; 12 positions agree with TRBD2. With V trimmed by 11 bases and J by 4 bases, 4 bases remained unmatched. The CDR3 has 13 amino acids. CDR1 is MNHNS, CDR2 SASEGT, per germline. The CDR3 DNA reads TGTGCCGTGCTAGCGGGGGGGCCAGATACGCAGTATTTT. This codes for CAVLAGGPDTQYF.

The gene calls are TRBV6-5 and TRBJ1-5, with 7 bases matching TRBD1. V trimming: 4 bases; J trimming: 5 bases; junction bases outside the gene matches: 5. The CDR3 sequence is 14 residues long. The germline CDR1 and CDR2 sequences are MNHEY and SVGAGI. The CDR3 sequence: CASSSRQGHQPQHF. DNA of the CDR3: TGTGCCAGCAGTTCCCGACAGGGACATCAGCCCCAGCATTTT.

The chain is built from TRBV5-1 and TRBJ2-7; 10 bases map to TRBD1. The V gene's germline CDR1 is SGHRS and CDR2 YFSETQ. The V segment lost 3 bases and the J segment 2 bases; nucleotides outside the gene matches: 5. CDR3 length: 15 amino acids. The CDR3 DNA reads as TGCGCCAGCAGCTCCGGACAGGGGGGGACCTACGAGCAGTACTTC. Translated, it gives CASSSGQGGTYEQYF. The whole variable domain, remainder taken from reference TRBV5-1 and TRBJ2-7, is KAGVTQTPRYLIKTRGQQVTLSCSPISGHRSVSWYQQTPGQGLQFLFEYFSETQRNKGNFPGRFSGRQFSNSRSEMNVSTLELGDSALYLCASSSGQGGTYEQYFGPGTRLTVT.

In nucleotides, the CDR3 is TGCGCCAGCAGCCGCACCGCTGGGGGGGTCAACACCGGGGAGCTGTTTTTT. Encoded protein: CASSRTAGGVNTGELFF. This chain connects TRBV4-3 to TRBJ2-2; 7 nucleotides line up with TRBD2. V gave up 4 bases and J gave up 2 bases; unmatched junction bases: 10. The length of the CDR3 is 17 residues. CDR1 LGHNA and CDR2 YSLEER come from the germline V gene.

V and J are TRBV6-1 and TRBJ1-6, with 8 bases fitting TRBD1. The CDR3 has 14 amino acids. Germline V gives CDR1 MNHNS, CDR2 SASEGT. V lost 9 bases and J lost 0; bases outside the gene matches: 1. The CDR3 DNA is TGTGCCAGGGGGACAGGCTCCTATAATTCACCCCTCCACTTT. Translation gives CARGTGSYNSPLHF.

This chain links TRBV5-4 with TRBJ1-1; D remains ambiguous. The CDR3 has 13 amino acids. V lost 4 bases and J 1 base, leaving 8 bases between the germline ends. Germline V lookup: CDR1 SGHNT, CDR2 YYREEE (reference sequence). CDR3 loop: CASSPQANTEAFF. In DNA, the CDR3 is TGTGCCAGCAGCCCCCAGGCGAACACTGAAGCTTTCTTT.

The V gene is TRBV7-9, the J gene TRBJ1-3; D unclear. This CDR3 has 13 residues. V dropped 0 bases and J dropped 2 bases, with 2 bases sitting between them. The germline gives CDR1 SEHNR, CDR2 FQNEAQ (reference sequence). The CDR3 nucleotides read TGTGCCAGCAGCTTAGCGGCTGGAAACACCATATATTTT. Protein: CASSLAAGNTIYF.

V is TRBV25-1 and J is TRBJ2-5; maybe TRBD1 (5 bases). Per germline, CDR1 MGHDK and CDR2 SYGVNS. The CDR3 covers 14 residues. Trimming pared 2 bases from V and 3 bases from J, leaving 10 bases between. The CDR3 sequence is CASSELDRKETQYF. The CDR3 region has the DNA TGTGCCAGCAGTGAACTTGACAGAAAAGAGACCCAGTACTTC.

This clone has just a few counts. The rearrangement uses TRBV9 and TRBJ2-1, with D hard to call. This CDR3 region has 15 residues. Trimming removed 0 bases from V and 2 bases from J, with 9 bases in between. Germline CDR1 and CDR2: SGDLS and YYNGEE. Here the CDR3 DNA reads TGTGCCAGCAGCGTAGATGGCAGGCCCTACAATGAGCAGTTCTTC. It is translated as CASSVDGRPYNEQFF.

The rearrangement uses TRBV30 and TRBJ2-3; 9 bases are shared with TRBD2. The CDR3 is 16 residues long. Trimming removed 1 base from V and 5 bases from J; junction bases left unmatched: 10. Germline CDR1 GTSNPN, CDR2 SVGIG (reference sequence). This chain's CDR3 is CAWSDGRGGPGDTQYF. CDR3 DNA: TGTGCCTGGAGTGATGGGCGGGGGGGGCCGGGAGATACGCAGTATTTT.

This clone was detected only a few times. This chain uses TRBV25-1 with TRBJ1-2; D uncertain. This CDR3 region has 14 residues. Germline values: CDR1 MGHDK, CDR2 SYGVNS. Trimming took off 1 base at V and 5 bases at J, with 11 bases between the two ends. The DNA of the CDR3 is TGTGCCAGCAGTGAATGGGCGGGGAGGTATGGCTACACCTTC. It translates to CASSEWAGRYGYTF.

This clone has a handful of counts. The genes are TRBV7-8 and TRBJ1-1; D is unclear. The CDR3 sequence is 14 residues long. Trimming pared 0 bases from V and 2 bases from J, leaving 7 bases between. In germline, CDR1 is SGHVS, CDR2 FQNEAQ. In nucleotides, the CDR3 is TGTGCCAGCAGCTTAGCTCCGACTAACACTGAAGCTTTCTTT. It encodes CASSLAPTNTEAFF.

The chain has TRBV7-2 and TRBJ2-3; 7 positions match TRBD1. The CDR3 consists of 13 residues. The germline CDR1 and CDR2 sequences are SGHTA and FQGNSA. J was trimmed by 3 bases and V by 3 bases; bases with no gene match: 0. CDR3 protein: CASSLGQTDTQYF. CDR3 DNA sequence: TGTGCCAGCAGCTTGGGACAGACAGATACGCAGTATTTT.

The V and J genes are TRBV6-1 and TRBJ2-7; D not resolved. The CDR3 length is 11 residues. Germline assignment: CDR1 MNHNS and CDR2 SASEGT. V lost 7 bases and J lost 3, with 7 bases in between. The CDR3 reads CASTRNYEQYF. DNA for the CDR3: TGTGCCAGCACCAGGAACTACGAGCAGTACTTC.

This clone turned up a few times. This rearrangement joins TRBV7-2 to TRBJ1-2, with a possible D match to TRBD1 (5 bases). V lost 6 bases, J lost 4 bases, and 6 bases lay in between. Germline lookup yields CDR1 SGHTA and CDR2 FQGNSA. This CDR3 contains 11 residues. The CDR3 protein is CASRDSYGYTF. CDR3 bases: TGTGCCAGCAGAGACAGCTATGGCTACACCTTC.

The rearrangement links TRBV19 to TRBJ1-2; D unclear. This CDR3 is 15 amino acids long. Trimming took 10 bases from V and 0 from J, leaving 18 bases between them. Per germline, CDR1 LNHDA and CDR2 SQIVND (reference sequence). CDR3 in amino acids: CATSPGGGSNYGYTF. CDR3 sequence (DNA): TGTGCCACCTCCCCAGGAGGCGGATCTAACTATGGCTACACCTTC. Variable domain in full (rest from reference TRBV19 and TRBJ1-2): DGGITQSPKYLFRKEGQNVTLSCEQNLNHDAMYWYRQDPGQGLRLIYYSQIVNDFQKGDIAEGYSVSREKKESFPLTVTSAQKNPTAFYLCATSPGGGSNYGYTFGSGTRLTVV.

The sample holds one count of this clone. The chain employs TRBV5-8 and TRBJ2-7; TRBD1 matches 9 bases. Germline loops: CDR1 SGHTS, CDR2 YDEGEE. Trimming removed 4 bases from V and 7 bases from J; junction bases left unmatched: 6. This CDR3 comprises 13 residues. Here the CDR3 DNA reads TGTGCCAGCAGCCTACAGGGGGCGAGAGAGCAGTACTTC. Translation: CASSLQGAREQYF. The whole variable domain, remainder taken from reference TRBV5-8 and TRBJ2-7, is EAGVTQSPTHLIKTRGQQATLRCSPISGHTSVYWYQQALGLGLQFLLWYDEGEERNRGNFPPRFSGRQFPNYSSELNVNALELEDSALYLCASSLQGAREQYFGPGTRLTVT.

The V gene is TRBV7-9, the J gene TRBJ1-2; D gene unclear. Trimming took 6 bases from V and 0 from J, leaving 8 bases between them. CDR3 size: 13 residues. Per germline, CDR1 SEHNR and CDR2 FQNEAQ (reference sequence). CDR3: CASSVETNYGYTF. The DNA of the CDR3 is TGTGCCAGCAGTGTTGAGACTAACTATGGCTACACCTTC.

The V and J genes are TRBV5-1 and TRBJ2-5; D gene ambiguous. This CDR3 spans 13 amino acids. Trimming pared 0 bases from V and 5 bases from J, leaving 8 bases between. The germline V gene has CDR1 SGHRS and CDR2 YFSETQ. This CDR3 is CASSLERRETQYF. In DNA, the CDR3 is TGCGCCAGCAGCTTGGAACGGCGGGAGACCCAGTACTTC.

This clone has more than one count but fewer than ten. The rearrangement joins TRBV4-1 to TRBJ1-6, with a possible D match to TRBD1 (5 bases). The V end was cut by 0 bases, the J end by 9 bases, with 15 bases between. Germline V gene lookup returns CDR1 MGHRA and CDR2 YSYEKL. The CDR3 contains 16 residues. CDR3: CASSQDGFGGFSPLHF. CDR3 nucleotides: TGCGCCAGCAGCCAAGACGGCTTTGGGGGTTTTTCACCCCTCCACTTT.

The rearrangement uses TRBV5-1 and TRBJ1-2; 7 nucleotides match TRBD1. The ends lost 3 bases at V and 4 bases at J; junction bases unmatched: 6. The CDR3 has 14 amino acids. Germline V gives CDR1 SGHRS, CDR2 YFSETQ. CDR3 DNA sequence: TGCGCCAGCAGCTCGTCCCGGGACAGCTATGGCTACACCTTC. Translating gives CASSSSRDSYGYTF.

This clone was seen a few times. The chain carries TRBV19 and TRBJ1-1; a possible D gene is TRBD1 (6 bases). V was cut by 8 bases and J by 10 bases, with 23 bases left in between. CDR3 length equals 14 residues. The germline CDR1 and CDR2 sequences are LNHDA and SQIVND (reference sequence). CDR3 loop: CASRGTGTAAGAFF. For the CDR3, the DNA is TGTGCCAGTCGAGGAACAGGGACGGCCGCAGGAGCTTTCTTT.

The count of this clone is one. The rearrangement links TRBV5-4 to TRBJ2-7, with TRBD1 matching 10 bases. Germline V gene sequence: CDR1 SGHNT, CDR2 YYREEE (reference sequence). CDR3 length equals 13 residues. V dropped 4 bases and J dropped 5; count of bases not matched to a gene: 3. This CDR3 is CASSVGQGNEQYF. In nucleotides, the CDR3 is TGTGCCAGCAGCGTGGGACAGGGGAACGAGCAGTACTTC.

This chain joins TRBV28 and TRBJ1-5; D unresolved. Trimming removed 2 bases from V and 0 bases from J, with 2 bases in between. Looked up from germline, CDR1 is MDHEN and CDR2 is SYDVKM. This CDR3 region has 13 residues. The DNA for the CDR3 is TGTGCCAGCAGTTTAGGTAGCAATCAGCCCCAGCATTTT. Translating it yields CASSLGSNQPQHF. The full variable domain, rest sourced from reference TRBV28 and TRBJ1-5, is DVKVTQSSRYLVKRTGEKVFLECVQDMDHENMFWYRQDPGLGLRLIYFSYDVKMKEKGDIPEGYSVSREKKERFSLILESASTNQTSMYLCASSLGSNQPQHFGDGTRLSIL.

Only a few counts were recorded for this clone. The chain combines TRBV19 with TRBJ1-5; no clear D. Germline V gene data show CDR1 as LNHDA and CDR2 as SQIVND (reference sequence). With 5 bases removed from V and 4 bases from J, the gap between germline ends came to 12 bases. The CDR3 has 14 amino acids. CDR3 sequence (DNA): TGTGCCAGTAGTCCCCCGGGGTCAAATCAGCCCCAGCATTTT. Translating gives CASSPPGSNQPQHF.

The chain has TRBV18 and TRBJ1-2; perhaps TRBD1 as D (5 bases). With 1 base removed from V and 4 bases from J, the gap between germline ends came to 10 bases. The CDR3 length is 14 residues. Germline CDR1 and CDR2: KGHSH and LQKENI. This CDR3 is CASSPQGEPYGYTF. For the CDR3, the DNA is TGTGCCAGCTCACCACAAGGGGAACCCTATGGCTACACCTTC.

The chain carries TRBV2 and TRBJ2-7, with D unclear. The CDR3 spans 13 residues. Trimming stripped 2 bases from V and 3 bases from J, with 8 bases between. The germline V gene has CDR1 SNHLY and CDR2 FYNNEI. The CDR3 reads CASSELMGYEQYF. CDR3 DNA sequence: TGTGCCAGCAGTGAATTAATGGGCTACGAGCAGTACTTC.

This clone was detected once. CDR3 residues: CAWSKDRGRNTIYF. The CDR3 DNA is TGTGCCTGGAGCAAAGACAGGGGGAGAAACACCATATATTTT. The chain recombines TRBV30 with TRBJ1-3; TRBD1 agrees at 9 bases. The CDR3 contains 14 residues. Germline loops: CDR1 GTSNPN, CDR2 SVGIG (reference sequence). V lost 3 bases, J lost 5 bases, and 5 bases stayed unmatched. Drawing the rest from reference TRBV30 and TRBJ1-3, the complete variable domain is SQTIHQWPATLVQPVGSPLSLECTVEGTSNPNLYWYRQAAGRGLQLLFYSVGIGQISSEVPQNLSASRPQDRQFILSSKKLLLSDSGFYLCAWSKDRGRNTIYFGEGSWLTVV.

The chain employs TRBV6-5 and TRBJ1-2; D uncertain. Per the germline V gene, CDR1 is MNHEY and CDR2 is SVGAGI. Trimming pared 4 bases from V and 3 bases from J, leaving 15 bases between. The CDR3 loop spans 15 amino acids. The DNA for the CDR3 is TGTGCCAGCAGTTCGCCCTCGGACGGCTACTATGGCTACACCTTC. Its translation is CASSSPSDGYYGYTF.